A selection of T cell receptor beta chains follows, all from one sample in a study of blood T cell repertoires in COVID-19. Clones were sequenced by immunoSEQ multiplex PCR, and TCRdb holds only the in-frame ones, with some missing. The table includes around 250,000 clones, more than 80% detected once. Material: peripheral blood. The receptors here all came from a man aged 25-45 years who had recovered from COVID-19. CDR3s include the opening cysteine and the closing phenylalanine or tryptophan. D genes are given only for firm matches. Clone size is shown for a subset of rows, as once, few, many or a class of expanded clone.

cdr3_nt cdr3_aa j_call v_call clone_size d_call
TGTGCCAGCAGCTTTTATACGGGACAAGGGAGGGACGAGCAGTACTTC CASSFYTGQGRDEQYF TRBJ2-7 TRBV7-6 - -
TGCGCCAGCAGCCCCACTAGGTGGGAAGCCAAAAACATTCAGTACTTC CASSPTRWEAKNIQYF TRBJ2-4 TRBV4-1 - -
TGTGCCAGCTCACCCCCGGGACAGGTGATCTCTGGGGCCAACGTCCTGACTTTC CASSPPGQVISGANVLTF TRBJ2-6 TRBV18 - TRBD1
TGTGCCAGCAGCTTAGGGGCTCCCTATGGCTACACCTTC CASSLGAPYGYTF TRBJ1-2 TRBV7-2 - -
TGTGCCAGCAGCCAAACAGGAGCGCATGGCTATGGCTACACCTTC CASSQTGAHGYGYTF TRBJ1-2 TRBV16 - -
TGTGCCAGCAGCTTAGGTTCCGGGACAGGGGGGTCTGGCTACACCTTC CASSLGSGTGGSGYTF TRBJ1-2 TRBV7-2 - TRBD1
TGTGCCAGTAGTATATGGGAGGGAATGGGCAATCAGCCCCAGCATTTT CASSIWEGMGNQPQHF TRBJ1-5 TRBV19 - -
TGTGCCAGCGCTCGGAGTTCTAATGAAAAACTGTTTTTT CASARSSNEKLFF TRBJ1-4 TRBV6-5 - -
TGTGCCAGCAGTGAATTCCAGGGCCCTAACTATGGCTACACCTTC CASSEFQGPNYGYTF TRBJ1-2 TRBV25-1 - -
TGTGCCAGCAGTTTAGCACTAGCGGGGGCCCTGAACACCGGGGAGCTGTTTTTT CASSLALAGALNTGELFF TRBJ2-2 TRBV27 - TRBD2
TGTGCCACCCATTATATCTCCGACAGGGGCGGCAATCAGCCCCAGCATTTT CATHYISDRGGNQPQHF TRBJ1-5 TRBV24-1 - TRBD1
TGTGCCAGCTCACCCGGACAGGGAGGGAGCCACACTGAAGCTTTCTTT CASSPGQGGSHTEAFF TRBJ1-1 TRBV18 - TRBD1
TGTGCCAGCAGTCCCACAGGGATTGGCACTGAAGCTTTCTTT CASSPTGIGTEAFF TRBJ1-1 TRBV27 once -
TGTGCCAGTAGTATGACCAGACTTCGGGTCCAGAGCGAGCAGTACTTC CASSMTRLRVQSEQYF TRBJ2-7 TRBV19 - -
TGCGCCAGCAGCCCCCTAAGGACAGGGGGGCCCCTCCACTTT CASSPLRTGGPLHF TRBJ1-6 TRBV4-3 - TRBD1
TGTGCCAGCAGTGGCCAGGGTAGGGGTTTGGCGGGCAATCAGCCCCAGCATTTT CASSGQGRGLAGNQPQHF TRBJ1-5 TRBV6-1 once -
TGTGCCAGCGCCGGGACTAGCAGTTACAATGAGCAGTTCTTC CASAGTSSYNEQFF TRBJ2-1 TRBV6-5 - TRBD2
TGTGCCAGCAGTGAATTAGGGAGGGGGATTACCTATGGCTACACCTTC CASSELGRGITYGYTF TRBJ1-2 TRBV6-1 few -
TGTGCTGGGCGGGGACGAAATCAGCCCCAGCATTTT CAGRGRNQPQHF TRBJ1-5 TRBV19 - -
TGTGCCAGCAGCTTGGGGAGGATTGTTAGTGAAGCTTTCTTT CASSLGRIVSEAFF TRBJ1-1 TRBV5-5 - -
TGTGCCAGCATCCCCTCAACGGGCTCCTACGAGCAGTACTTC CASIPSTGSYEQYF TRBJ2-7 TRBV21-1 - -
TGTGCCAGCAGTTTGTTAGGGGTTCTTAATTCACCCCTCCACTTT CASSLLGVLNSPLHF TRBJ1-6 TRBV27 - -
TGTGCCAGCAGCTTGGGACAGGAATACGAGCAGTACTTC CASSLGQEYEQYF TRBJ2-7 TRBV7-2 - TRBD1
TGTGCCAGCTCACCGTCGGACAATTACGAGCAGTACTTC CASSPSDNYEQYF TRBJ2-7 TRBV18 - -
TGTGCCAGTAGTATCATCAATTCACCCCTCCACTTT CASSIINSPLHF TRBJ1-6 TRBV19 few -
TGCAGCGTTCGGGACAGGGACACAGATACGCAGTATTTT CSVRDRDTDTQYF TRBJ2-3 TRBV29-1 - TRBD1
TGTGCCAGCATCCCGGGGTCGTCCTACGAGCAGTACTTC CASIPGSSYEQYF TRBJ2-7 TRBV6-5 - -
TGTGCCAGCAGCGCGATATGGACAGGGAGAGACACAGATACGCAGTATTTT CASSAIWTGRDTDTQYF TRBJ2-3 TRBV9 - TRBD1
TGTGCCAGCAGCTCCTTCCTAGAGCCTCTGAGCTCCTACGAGCAGTACTTC CASSSFLEPLSSYEQYF TRBJ2-7 TRBV13 - -
TGTGCCAGTACCCGCCTCCAGGGGGTCTATGGCTACACCTTC CASTRLQGVYGYTF TRBJ1-2 TRBV19 - TRBD1
TGTGCCAGCAGCCTCTCCGCAGGACTCAATTCACCCCTCCACTTT CASSLSAGLNSPLHF TRBJ1-6 TRBV9 - -
TGTGCCAGCAGCAATGGATGGGGAGCCATGAACACTGAAGCTTTCTTT CASSNGWGAMNTEAFF TRBJ1-1 TRBV13 - -
TGTGCCAGCAGCTCGTACACAGATACGCAGTATTTT CASSSYTDTQYF TRBJ2-3 TRBV7-2 - -
TGTGCCAGCTCACCACTCTCGGGACAGGGTATGGATGAGCAGTTCTTC CASSPLSGQGMDEQFF TRBJ2-1 TRBV18 - TRBD1